The T cell receptor beta chain under discussion was sequenced for a study of shared clonotypes between healthy human individuals. Notes on this clone: Antigen unknown.

The germline V and J ends were trimmed by 1 base and 1 base, with 20 bases remaining between them. From germline, CDR1 is MGHRA and CDR2 YSYEKL. The CDR3 runs 18 residues. Replicate PCRs for sorted subsets used around 200 ng DNA; this equaled tens of thousands of T cell genomes. Sequenced by immunoSEQ multiplex PCR; TCRdb stores in-frame clones only, minus some. In the table there are around 1,900,000 clones, around 95% of which are singletons. Naive CD8 populations comprised CD45RO-negative cells positively selected for CCR7, excluding terminally differentiated effector memory CD45RA+ cells. Study-wide results and limits: On the whole, naive subsets had larger estimated richness than memory subsets had. A handful of donors had around 5.5% of their naive CD4 clonotypes in common.

The clonotype comes from a man between 18 and 35 years old in good health. Some clones in this sample may be carry-over from other donors' samples. The sample was naive CD8+ T cells from PBMCs. The V gene is TRBV4-1, the J gene TRBJ2-7; maybe TRBD1 (6 bases). This CDR3 reads CASSQAHSRGAPSYEQYF. DNA of the CDR3: TGCGCCAGCAGCCAAGCACACTCCAGGGGCGCACCTTCCTACGAGCAGTACTTC.